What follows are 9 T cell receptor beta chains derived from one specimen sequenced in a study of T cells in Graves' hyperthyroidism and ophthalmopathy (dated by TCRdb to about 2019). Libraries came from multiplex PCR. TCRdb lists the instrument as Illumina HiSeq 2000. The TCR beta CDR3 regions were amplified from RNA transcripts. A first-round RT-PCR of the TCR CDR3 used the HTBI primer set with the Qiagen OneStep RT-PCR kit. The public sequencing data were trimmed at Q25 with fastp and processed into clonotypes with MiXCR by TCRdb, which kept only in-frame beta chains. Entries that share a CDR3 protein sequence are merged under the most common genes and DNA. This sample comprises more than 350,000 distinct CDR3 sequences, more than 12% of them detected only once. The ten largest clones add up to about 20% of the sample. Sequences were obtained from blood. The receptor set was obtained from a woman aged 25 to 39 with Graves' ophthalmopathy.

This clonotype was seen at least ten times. The CDR3, as DNA: TGTGCTAGTGCCAATCGGGGTACCTACGAGCAGTACTTC. Translation: CASANRGTYEQYF. The chain uses TRBV12-5 and TRBJ2-7; D might be TRBD2 (5 bases). V gave up 7 bases and J gave up 2 bases, with 12 bases separating them. Germline assignment: CDR1 LGHNT and CDR2 FRNRAP. This CDR3 has 13 amino acids. Drawing the rest from reference TRBV12-5 and TRBJ2-7, the complete variable domain is DARVTQTPRHKVTEMGQEVTMRCQPILGHNTVFWYRQTMMQGLELLAYFRNRAPLDDSGMPKDRFSAEMPDATLATLKIQPSEPRDSAVYFCASANRGTYEQYFGPGTRLTVT.

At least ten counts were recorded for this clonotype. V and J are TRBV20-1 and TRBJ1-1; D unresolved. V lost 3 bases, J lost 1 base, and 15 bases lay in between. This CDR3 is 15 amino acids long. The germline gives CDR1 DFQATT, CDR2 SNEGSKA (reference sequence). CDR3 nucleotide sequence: TGCAGTGCTAGGGCCCTGGACGGCGGGAACACTGAAGCTTTCTTT. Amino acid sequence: CSARALDGGNTEAFF.

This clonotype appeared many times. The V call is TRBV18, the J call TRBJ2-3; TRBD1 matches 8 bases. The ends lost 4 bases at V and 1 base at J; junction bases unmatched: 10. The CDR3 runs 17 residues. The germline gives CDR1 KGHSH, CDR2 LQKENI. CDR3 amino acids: CASSLNWTGIRTDTQYF. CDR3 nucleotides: TGTGCCAGCTCACTAAACTGGACAGGGATACGCACAGATACGCAGTATTTT.

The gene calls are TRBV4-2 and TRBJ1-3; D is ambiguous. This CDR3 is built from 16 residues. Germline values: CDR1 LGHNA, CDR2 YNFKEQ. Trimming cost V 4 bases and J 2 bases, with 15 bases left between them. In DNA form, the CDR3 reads TGTGCCAGCAGCCGAGACCGGACCAGCCCTGGAAACACCATATATTTT. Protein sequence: CASSRDRTSPGNTIYF.

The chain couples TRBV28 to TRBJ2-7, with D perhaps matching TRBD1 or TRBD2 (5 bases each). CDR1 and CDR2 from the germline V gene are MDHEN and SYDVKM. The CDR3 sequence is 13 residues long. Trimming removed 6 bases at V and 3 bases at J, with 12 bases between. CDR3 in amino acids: CASSFWDGYEQYF. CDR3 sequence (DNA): TGTGCCAGCAGCTTCTGGGACGGCTACGAGCAGTACTTC.

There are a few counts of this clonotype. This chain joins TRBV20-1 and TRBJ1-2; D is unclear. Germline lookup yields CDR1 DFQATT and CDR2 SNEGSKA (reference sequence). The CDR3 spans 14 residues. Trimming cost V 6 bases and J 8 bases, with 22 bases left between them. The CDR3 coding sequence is TGCAGTGCAGAAGAGTTAACAGCGAGGAGCGGCTACACCTTC. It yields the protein CSAEELTARSGYTF.

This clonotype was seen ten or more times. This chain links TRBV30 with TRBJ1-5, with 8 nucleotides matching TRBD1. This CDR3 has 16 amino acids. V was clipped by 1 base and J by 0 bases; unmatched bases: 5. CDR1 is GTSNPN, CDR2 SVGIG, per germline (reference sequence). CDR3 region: CAWSAPRGRSNQPQHF. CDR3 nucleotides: TGTGCCTGGAGTGCACCCAGGGGGCGTAGCAATCAGCCCCAGCATTTT.

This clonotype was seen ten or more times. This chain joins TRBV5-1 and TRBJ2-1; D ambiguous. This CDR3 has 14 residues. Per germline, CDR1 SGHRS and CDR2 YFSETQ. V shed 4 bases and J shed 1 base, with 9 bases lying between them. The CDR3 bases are TGCGCCAGCAGCGACTCACCATCCTACAATGAGCAGTTCTTC. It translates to CASSDSPSYNEQFF.

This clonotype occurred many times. CDR3 nucleotide sequence: TGCAGTGCTAGAGGGACGTTAAGCAATCAGCCCCAGCATTTT. Encoded protein: CSARGTLSNQPQHF. This sequence joins TRBV20-1 and TRBJ1-5; no reliable D call. The CDR3 covers 14 residues. The V end lost 1 base, the J end lost 1 base, and 8 bases lay between the germline ends. Germline loops: CDR1 DFQATT, CDR2 SNEGSKA (reference sequence).